The clone carrying this T cell receptor (beta chain) was counted between two and nine times. This sample is drawn from a study of blood T cells in healthy people across ages. Through a sample-barcoded 5' primer and a J-beta primer mix, a second PCR was run for roughly 6 to 11 cycles. TCRdb analysed the 5' RACE reads with MiXCR anew, one entry per CDR3 protein. Found here are under 800,000 distinct CDR3 sequences, about 21% of them singletons; the top ten hold 3% to 4%. The sequence came from a man between 65 and 79 years old in good health. The sequenced sample consisted of blood.

The CDR3 bases are TGTGCCATCAGTGAGTCTAGCGGGGGCCCCTACGAGCAGTACTTC. It translates to CAISESSGGPYEQYF. The V and J genes are TRBV10-3 and TRBJ2-7, with 9 nucleotides matching TRBD2. Germline V gene lookup returns CDR1 ENHRY and CDR2 SYGVKD. Unmatched junction bases numbered 2, after V lost 0 bases and J lost 2 bases. The CDR3 totals 15 residues.